Reported below is one TCR beta chain. This sample is part of a study of blood T cell repertoires in COVID-19. The J segment lost 10 bases and the V segment lost 0 bases, leaving 5 bases of the junction unmatched. Per the germline V gene, CDR1 is KGHSH and CDR2 is LQKENI. CDR3 length: 16 residues. Assay used: immunoSEQ multiplex PCR; TCRdb lists only in-frame clones, some missing. The sample records roughly 220,000 clones, 85% to 90% being singletons. The specimen was PBMCs or T cells enriched from blood (not recorded which). The chain couples TRBV18 to TRBJ1-6; 11 bases match TRBD1. The source of this sequence is a woman in her forties or fifties with acute COVID-19. CDR3 protein: CASSPPLGQGVSPLHF. DNA of the CDR3: TGTGCCAGCTCACCACCGCTGGGACAGGGGGTCTCACCCCTCCACTTT.